This TCR beta chain was captured in a study of T-cell memory formation after mild COVID-19. Barcoded TCR alpha and TCR beta cDNA libraries with UMIs came from 5'RACE using constant-segment primers. TCRdb reprocessed the 5' RACE reads via MiXCR and lists one record per CDR3 protein. The table records 89,000 or so distinct CDR3 sequences, 13% of them present only once. The V segment lost 11 bases and the J segment 3 bases; nucleotides outside the gene matches: 5. The CDR3 has 12 residues. The V gene's germline CDR1 is LGHNA and CDR2 YNFKEQ. The TCR was taken from a man between 18 and 35 years old who had mild COVID-19 (a few samples of this study predate the infection). Cell type and time point are not known. Sequenced: PBMCs or a T cell subset sorted from them (not recorded which). V usage is TRBV4-2 and J usage is TRBJ2-5; 8 nucleotides match TRBD2. CDR3 coding DNA: TGTGCCTCCGCGCGGGGGGAAGAGACCCAGTACTTC. As protein: CASARGEETQYF.